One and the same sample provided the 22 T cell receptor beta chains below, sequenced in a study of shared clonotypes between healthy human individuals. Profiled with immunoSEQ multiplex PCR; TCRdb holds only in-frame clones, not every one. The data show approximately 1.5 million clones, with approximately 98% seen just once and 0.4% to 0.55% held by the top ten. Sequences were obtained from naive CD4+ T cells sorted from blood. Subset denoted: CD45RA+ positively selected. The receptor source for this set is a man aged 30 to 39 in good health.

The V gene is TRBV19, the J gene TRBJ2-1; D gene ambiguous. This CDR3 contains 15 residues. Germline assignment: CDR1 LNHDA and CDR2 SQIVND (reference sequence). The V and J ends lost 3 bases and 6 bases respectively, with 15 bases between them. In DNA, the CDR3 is TGTGCCAGTAGTATTATTATCGGGCAGTCCAATGAGCAGTTCTTC. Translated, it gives CASSIIIGQSNEQFF.

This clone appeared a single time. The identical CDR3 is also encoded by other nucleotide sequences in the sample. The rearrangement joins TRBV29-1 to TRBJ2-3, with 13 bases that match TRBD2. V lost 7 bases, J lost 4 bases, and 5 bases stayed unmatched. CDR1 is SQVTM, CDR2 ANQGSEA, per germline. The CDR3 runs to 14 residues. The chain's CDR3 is CSARTSGSADTQYF. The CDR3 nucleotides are TGCAGCGCCCGGACTAGCGGGAGTGCAGATACGCAGTATTTT.

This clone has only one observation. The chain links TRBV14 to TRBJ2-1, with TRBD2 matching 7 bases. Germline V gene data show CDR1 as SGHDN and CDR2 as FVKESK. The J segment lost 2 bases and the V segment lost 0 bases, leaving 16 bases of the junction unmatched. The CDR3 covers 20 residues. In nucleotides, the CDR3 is TGTGCCAGCAGCCAAGATCAGGCTCTAGGGAGGGTAAGCCCCTACAATGAGCAGTTCTTC. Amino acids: CASSQDQALGRVSPYNEQFF.

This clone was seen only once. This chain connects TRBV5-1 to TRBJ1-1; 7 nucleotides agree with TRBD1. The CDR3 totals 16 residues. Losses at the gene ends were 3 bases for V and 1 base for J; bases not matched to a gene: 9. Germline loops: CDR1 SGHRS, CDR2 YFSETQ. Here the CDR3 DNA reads TGCGCCAGCAGCTCCGACAGGGAACCGTGGAACACTGAAGCTTTCTTT. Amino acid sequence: CASSSDREPWNTEAFF.

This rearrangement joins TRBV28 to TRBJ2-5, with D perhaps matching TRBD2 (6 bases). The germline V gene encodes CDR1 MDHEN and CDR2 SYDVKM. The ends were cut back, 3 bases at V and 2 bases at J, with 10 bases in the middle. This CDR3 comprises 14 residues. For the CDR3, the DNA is TGTGCCAGCAGTTTTGCGGGGTGGCAAGAGACCCAGTACTTC. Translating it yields CASSFAGWQETQYF.

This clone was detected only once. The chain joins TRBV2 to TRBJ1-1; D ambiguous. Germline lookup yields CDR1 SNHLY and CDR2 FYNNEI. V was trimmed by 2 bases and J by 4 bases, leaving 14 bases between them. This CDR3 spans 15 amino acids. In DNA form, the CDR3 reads TGTGCCAGCAGTGAATTAGCCTATATTATCACTGAAGCTTTCTTT. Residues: CASSELAYIITEAFF.

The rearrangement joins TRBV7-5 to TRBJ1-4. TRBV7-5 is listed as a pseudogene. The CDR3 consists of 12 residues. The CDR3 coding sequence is TGTGTCAGAAGCTTAGGTAGCGGAGGACTGTTTTTT. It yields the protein CVRSLGSGGLFF.

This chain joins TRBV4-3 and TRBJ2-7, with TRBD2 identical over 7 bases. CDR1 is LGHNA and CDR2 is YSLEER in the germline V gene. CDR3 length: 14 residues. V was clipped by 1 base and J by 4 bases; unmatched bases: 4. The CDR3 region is CASSQGPGGYEQYF. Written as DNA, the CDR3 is TGCGCCAGCAGCCAAGGGCCGGGAGGTTACGAGCAGTACTTC.

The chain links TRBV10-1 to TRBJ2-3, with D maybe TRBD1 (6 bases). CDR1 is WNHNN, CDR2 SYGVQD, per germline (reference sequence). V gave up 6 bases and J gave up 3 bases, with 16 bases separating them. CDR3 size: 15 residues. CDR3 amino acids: CASSTGKGRTDTQYF. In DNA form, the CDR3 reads TGCGCCAGCAGCACAGGGAAGGGAAGGACAGATACGCAGTATTTT.

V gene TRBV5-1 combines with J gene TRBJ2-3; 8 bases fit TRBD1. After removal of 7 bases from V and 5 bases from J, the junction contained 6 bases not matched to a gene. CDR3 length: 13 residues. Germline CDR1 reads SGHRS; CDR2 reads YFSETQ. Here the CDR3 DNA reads TGCGCCAGCTCCGGGACAGGCCTAGATACGCAGTATTTT. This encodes CASSGTGLDTQYF.

For the CDR3, the DNA is TGTGCCAGCAGCTTGGGCAGGGCTAATGAGCAGTTCTTC. Its translation: CASSLGRANEQFF. The rearrangement links TRBV5-6 to TRBJ2-1; the D gene is possibly TRBD1 (5 bases). CDR1 and CDR2 from the germline V gene are SGHDT and YYEEEE. V lost 0 bases and J lost 7, with 8 bases in between. The CDR3 is made up of 13 amino acids.

The CDR3 nucleotides are TGCGCCAGCAGGGAACCGGGACTAGGGAAAAGCGAGCAGTACTTC. Protein sequence: CASREPGLGKSEQYF. The chain carries TRBV10-2 and TRBJ2-7; 8 nucleotides match TRBD2. The CDR3 sequence is 15 residues long. The germline gives CDR1 WSHSY, CDR2 SAAADI. The ends lost 6 bases at V and 6 bases at J; junction bases unmatched: 13.

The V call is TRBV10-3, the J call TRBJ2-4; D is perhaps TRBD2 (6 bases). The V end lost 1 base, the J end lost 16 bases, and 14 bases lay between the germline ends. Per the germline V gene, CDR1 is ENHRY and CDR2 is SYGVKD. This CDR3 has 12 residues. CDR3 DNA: TGTGCCATCAGTGAGTTGGGGACTCTAGAATACTTC. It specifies CAISELGTLEYF.

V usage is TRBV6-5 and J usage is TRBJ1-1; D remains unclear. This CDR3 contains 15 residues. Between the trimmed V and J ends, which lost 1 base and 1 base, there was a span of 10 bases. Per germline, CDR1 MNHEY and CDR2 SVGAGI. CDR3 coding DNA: TGTGCCAGCAGTTACTTCGCCCCGGGGAACACTGAAGCTTTCTTT. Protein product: CASSYFAPGNTEAFF.

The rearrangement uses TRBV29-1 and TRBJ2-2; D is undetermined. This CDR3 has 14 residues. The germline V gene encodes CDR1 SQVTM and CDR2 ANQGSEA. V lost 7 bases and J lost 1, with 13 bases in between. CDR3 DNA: TGCAGCGCGTCGGTGACAATGAACACCGGGGAGCTGTTTTTT. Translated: CSASVTMNTGELFF.

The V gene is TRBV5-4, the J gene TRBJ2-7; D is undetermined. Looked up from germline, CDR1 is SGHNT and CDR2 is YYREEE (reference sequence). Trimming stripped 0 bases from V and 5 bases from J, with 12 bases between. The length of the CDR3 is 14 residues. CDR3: CASSLEGLSHEQYF. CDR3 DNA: TGTGCCAGCAGCTTGGAAGGTTTATCCCACGAGCAGTACTTC.

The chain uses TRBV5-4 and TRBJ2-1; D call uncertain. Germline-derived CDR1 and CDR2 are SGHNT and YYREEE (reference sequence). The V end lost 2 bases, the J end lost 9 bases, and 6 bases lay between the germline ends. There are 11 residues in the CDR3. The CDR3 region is CASSLLSEQFF. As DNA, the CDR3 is TGTGCCAGCAGCTTACTCAGTGAGCAGTTCTTC.

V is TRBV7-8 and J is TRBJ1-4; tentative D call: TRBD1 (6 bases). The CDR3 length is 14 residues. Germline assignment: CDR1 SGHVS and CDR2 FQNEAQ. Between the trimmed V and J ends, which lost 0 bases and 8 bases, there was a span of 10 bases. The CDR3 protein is CASSLAGGEEKLFF. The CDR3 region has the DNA TGTGCCAGCAGCTTAGCAGGGGGTGAGGAAAAACTGTTTTTT.

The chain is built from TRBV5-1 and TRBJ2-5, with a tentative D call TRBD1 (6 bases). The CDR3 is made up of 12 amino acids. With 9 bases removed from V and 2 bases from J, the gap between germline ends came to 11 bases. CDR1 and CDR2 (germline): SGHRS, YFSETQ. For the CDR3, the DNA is TGCGCCACCACGGACAGTCAAGAGACCCAGTACTTC. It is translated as CATTDSQETQYF.

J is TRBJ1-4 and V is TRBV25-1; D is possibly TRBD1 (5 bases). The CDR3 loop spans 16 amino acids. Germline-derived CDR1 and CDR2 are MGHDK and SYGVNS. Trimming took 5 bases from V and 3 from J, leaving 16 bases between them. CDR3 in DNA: TGTGCCAGCAGTTTCCCACCAGGGTCTGCTAATGAAAAACTGTTTTTT. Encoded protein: CASSFPPGSANEKLFF.

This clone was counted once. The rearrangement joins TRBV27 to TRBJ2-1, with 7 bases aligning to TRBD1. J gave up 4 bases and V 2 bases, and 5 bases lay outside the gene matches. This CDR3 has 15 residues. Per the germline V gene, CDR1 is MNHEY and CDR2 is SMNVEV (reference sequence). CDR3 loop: CASSLEGAGYNEQFF. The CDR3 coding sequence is TGTGCCAGCAGTTTAGAGGGGGCCGGGTACAATGAGCAGTTCTTC.

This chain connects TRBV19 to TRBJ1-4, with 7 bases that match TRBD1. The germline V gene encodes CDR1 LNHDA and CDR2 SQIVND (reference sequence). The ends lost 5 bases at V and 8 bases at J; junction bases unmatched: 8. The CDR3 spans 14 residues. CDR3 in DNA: TGTGCCAGTAGTCGGGACAGTGGGGCGGAAAAACTGTTTTTT. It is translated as CASSRDSGAEKLFF.